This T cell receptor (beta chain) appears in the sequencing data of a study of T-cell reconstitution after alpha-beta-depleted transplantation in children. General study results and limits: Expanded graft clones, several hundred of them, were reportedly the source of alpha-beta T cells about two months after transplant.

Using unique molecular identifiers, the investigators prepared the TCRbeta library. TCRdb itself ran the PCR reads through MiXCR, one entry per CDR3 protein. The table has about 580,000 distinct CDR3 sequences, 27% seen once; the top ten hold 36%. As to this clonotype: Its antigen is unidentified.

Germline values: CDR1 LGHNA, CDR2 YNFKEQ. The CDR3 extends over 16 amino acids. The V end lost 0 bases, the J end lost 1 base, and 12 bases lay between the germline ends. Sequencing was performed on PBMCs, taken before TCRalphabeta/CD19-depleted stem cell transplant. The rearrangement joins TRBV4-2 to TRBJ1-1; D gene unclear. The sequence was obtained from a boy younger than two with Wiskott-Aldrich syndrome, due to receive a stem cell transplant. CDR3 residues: CASSQDIGRPNTEAFF. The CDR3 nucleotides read TGTGCCAGCAGCCAAGATATCGGACGTCCGAACACTGAAGCTTTCTTT.